These 15 T cell receptor beta chains came from one sample sequenced in a study of PD-1 blockade in classical Hodgkin lymphoma. As to time point: cycle 4 day 1 (C4D1), after 6 weeks of nivolumab. Following autologous stem cell transplantation, relapse occurred in every patient, and exposure to brentuximab vedotin varied. Sequencing used immunoSEQ multiplex PCR; TCRdb keeps in-frame clones, though not all of them. The sample comprises approximately 96,000 clones, 85% to 95% of which are singletons, and approximately 2% rests with the top ten. The sample consisted of peripheral blood mononuclear cells (PBMCs), taken before the fourth cycle of nivolumab. These receptors originate from a human donor with classical Hodgkin lymphoma.

The chain uses TRBV6-5 and TRBJ2-7; 8 bases match TRBD2. CDR1 MNHEY and CDR2 SVGAGI come from the germline V gene. The CDR3 is 13 amino acids. Unmatched junction bases numbered 3, after V lost 6 bases and J lost 2 bases. The CDR3 nucleotides are TGTGCCAGCAGCCGGGGGGGTACCTACGAGCAGTACTTC. It codes for CASSRGGTYEQYF.

J is TRBJ2-1 and V is TRBV5-4, with D perhaps TRBD1 (5 bases). V was clipped by 3 bases and J by 2 bases, with 6 bases between them. CDR3 length: 13 residues. The V gene's germline CDR1 is SGHNT and CDR2 YYREEE (reference sequence). The CDR3 sequence: CASSWGPYNEQFF. CDR3 in DNA: TGTGCCAGCAGCTGGGGCCCCTACAATGAGCAGTTCTTC.

The chain has TRBV6-4 and TRBJ2-2; 11 bases align to TRBD2. Trimming removed 4 bases from V and 2 bases from J; junction bases left unmatched: 3. The CDR3 has 16 amino acids. Germline V CDR1 and CDR2: MRHNA, SNTAGT. CDR3 in amino acids: CASSGGLAENTGELFF. The CDR3 region has the DNA TGTGCCAGCAGTGGGGGACTAGCGGAAAACACCGGGGAGCTGTTTTTT.

V usage is TRBV27 and J usage is TRBJ2-1, with 11 positions matching TRBD2. In germline, CDR1 is MNHEY, CDR2 SMNVEV (reference sequence). Unmatched junction bases numbered 3, after V lost 6 bases and J lost 2 bases. This CDR3 is built from 15 residues. CDR3 coding DNA: TGTGCCAGCAGCCGACTAGCGGGGACCTACAATGAGCAGTTCTTC. Protein sequence: CASSRLAGTYNEQFF.

The chain employs TRBV30 and TRBJ2-3; D perhaps matches TRBD1 (6 bases). The V gene lost 3 bases and the J gene lost 5 bases, with 15 bases spanning the gap. Germline CDR1 reads GTSNPN; CDR2 reads SVGIG (reference sequence). CDR3 length equals 14 residues. This CDR3 is CAWRRPGAIDTQYF. The CDR3 coding sequence is TGTGCCTGGAGGAGACCAGGGGCCATAGATACGCAGTATTTT. The full variable domain, rest sourced from reference TRBV30 and TRBJ2-3, is SQTIHQWPATLVQPVGSPLSLECTVEGTSNPNLYWYRQAAGRGLQLLFYSVGIGQISSEVPQNLSASRPQDRQFILSSKKLLLSDSGFYLCAWRRPGAIDTQYFGPGTRLTVL.

This clone showed up just a few times. This rearrangement joins TRBV6-4 to TRBJ2-7; 7 positions agree with TRBD2. After removal of 5 bases from V and 3 bases from J, the junction contained 10 bases not matched to a gene. The CDR3 loop spans 15 amino acids. Germline CDR1 MRHNA, CDR2 SNTAGT. The CDR3 sequence: CASSPEGTIGYEQYF. The CDR3 DNA follows: TGTGCCAGCAGTCCGGAAGGGACTATAGGCTACGAGCAGTACTTC.

The CDR3: CASSLEGFGNTIYF. Here the CDR3 DNA reads TGTGCCAGCAGTTTAGAGGGTTTCGGAAACACCATATATTTT. The chain is built from TRBV28 and TRBJ1-3; D gene ambiguous. Germline CDR1 and CDR2: MDHEN and SYDVKM. The CDR3 length is 14 residues. The germline V and J ends were trimmed by 2 bases and 4 bases, with 9 bases remaining between them.

The V gene is TRBV5-1, the J gene TRBJ1-1; D remains ambiguous. The CDR3 runs to 13 residues. Germline CDR1 is SGHRS and CDR2 is YFSETQ. The V and J ends lost 0 bases and 2 bases respectively, with 5 bases between them. This chain's CDR3 is CASSLDRNTEAFF. The CDR3 bases are TGCGCCAGCAGCTTGGACAGAAACACTGAAGCTTTCTTT.

The chain has TRBV29-1 and TRBJ2-1, with 9 positions matching TRBD2. The trim removed 7 bases at V and 1 base at J, leaving 8 bases unmatched. The CDR3 loop spans 15 amino acids. Germline CDR1 SQVTM, CDR2 ANQGSEA. This CDR3 reads CSDRLAGRSYNEQFF. The CDR3 bases are TGCAGCGACCGCCTAGCGGGGAGGTCCTACAATGAGCAGTTCTTC.

The chain carries TRBV29-1 and TRBJ1-2; D not resolved. The CDR3 consists of 11 residues. Germline CDR1 reads SQVTM; CDR2 reads ANQGSEA. V was pared by 6 bases and J by 8 bases, with 13 bases between. The CDR3 DNA reads TGCAGCGTCCCGTTAAGGGAAGGCTACACCTTC. Encoded protein: CSVPLREGYTF. Supplemented by reference TRBV29-1 and TRBJ1-2, the full variable domain reads SAVISQKPSRDICQRGTSLTIQCQVDSQVTMMFWYRQQPGQSLTLIATANQGSEATYESGFVIDKFPISRPNLTFSTLTVSNMSPEDSSIYLCSVPLREGYTFGSGTRLTVV.

This chain connects TRBV6-4 to TRBJ1-1; D may be TRBD1 (5 bases). The V gene's germline CDR1 is MRHNA and CDR2 SNTAGT. The V end was cut by 5 bases, the J end by 1 base, with 11 bases between. This CDR3 comprises 14 residues. CDR3 in DNA: TGTGCCAGCAGTCGGGACGGTCGGAACACTGAAGCTTTCTTT. It translates to CASSRDGRNTEAFF.

V is TRBV27 and J is TRBJ2-7; D not resolved. The CDR3 totals 12 residues. Germline V lookup: CDR1 MNHEY, CDR2 SMNVEV (reference sequence). V shed 2 bases and J shed 6 bases, with 8 bases lying between them. The chain's CDR3 is CASSLVTGEQYF. In nucleotides, the CDR3 is TGTGCCAGCAGTTTAGTAACTGGCGAGCAGTACTTC.

The rearrangement joins TRBV5-1 to TRBJ2-7, with D possibly matching TRBD2 (5 bases). Germline CDR1 SGHRS, CDR2 YFSETQ. CDR3 length: 14 residues. V gave up 0 bases and J gave up 6 bases, with 13 bases separating them. The CDR3 DNA reads as TGCGCCAGCAGCTTGGAGGCCACTCGGGGCGAGCAGTACTTC. Protein product: CASSLEATRGEQYF.

The chain carries TRBV18 and TRBJ1-3, with D possibly matching TRBD1 (5 bases). V was trimmed by 0 bases and J by 11 bases, leaving 17 bases between them. Per germline, CDR1 KGHSH and CDR2 LQKENI. CDR3 length equals 15 residues. The CDR3 DNA is TGTGCCAGCTCACCACCGTATGGGGCCGAGACCGCCATATATTTT. Protein sequence: CASSPPYGAETAIYF.

This chain uses TRBV28 with TRBJ2-3; 7 nucleotides align to TRBD1. The CDR3 is made up of 14 amino acids. From germline, CDR1 is MDHEN and CDR2 SYDVKM. J was trimmed by 4 bases and V by 3 bases; bases with no gene match: 4. The CDR3 DNA reads TGTGCCAGCAGTTTCTCCACAGGGGCAGATACGCAGTATTTT. Encoded protein: CASSFSTGADTQYF.